This entry is about one T cell receptor (beta chain). What antigen it recognizes has not been identified. Base qualities are not provided; no much larger clone lies one nucleotide away. This entry comes from a study of blood T cell repertoires in COVID-19 (TCRdb year 2020). About the full investigation: Samples from collaborators originated in the United States, Italy and Spain and spanned both the acute and convalescent phases of COVID-19. The material from the prospective study consisted of cDNA or gDNA derived from T cells, B-cell-depleted T cells, or PBMCs. The dataset comprised deeply sampled blood TCRbeta repertoires from subjects exposed to, actively infected with, or recovered from COVID-19. The repertoires were made available in a free public database intended to serve as a resource for research on the immune response to SARS-CoV-2. Samples were obtained from the ongoing ImmuneRACE study (first 160 participants) and from 950 to 1,500 subjects provided by 6 global collaborators. Nearly every sample came with metadata listing a de-identified subject ID, COVID-19 status, age in years and sex. Where available, HLA class I and class II types were obtained from metadata supplied by the sample provider rather than from assay-based typing.

The CDR3 goes from the cysteine to the phenylalanine over 15 residues. The CDR3 DNA has 45 bases and is translated from base 1. CDR1 is given as GTSNPN and CDR2 as SVGIG, both from the germline V gene (reference sequence). V has 3 bases trimmed and J has 8 bases trimmed; junction bases matching no gene number 14. Results the study describes overall, beyond this receptor: The quantity of clinical and demographic metadata differed by source and by participant and was supplied without curation.

Participants in the prospective study were enrolled through a virtual design, were aged about 18 to 100 years, and lived in roughly 24 United States geographic areas. Cohort assignment in the prospective study relied on participant-reported clinical history from a screening survey and a study questionnaire. For ImmuneRACE Cohort 3, a participant was defined as recovered based on two consecutive negative NP/OP PCR tests, clearance by a healthcare professional, or resolution of symptoms. Each participant in the prospective study had whole blood, serum and a nasopharyngeal or oropharyngeal swab collected by mobile phlebotomists. Over an approximately 2-month period, participants in the prospective study had the option of providing additional blood draws and questionnaires. Blood samples from the prospective study were shipped frozen or at room temperature prior to DNA extraction. The immunoSEQ Assay, a bias-controlled multiplex PCR, was used to amplify TCRbeta CDR3 regions from genomic DNA. In the source study's methods: Nucleated cell counts per sample were estimated from amplification of reference gene primers within the assay. To quantify the absolute abundance of each unique TCRbeta CDR3 rearrangement, sequence reads were collapsed and filtered. For each sample, productive Simpson clonality was calculated by taking the square root of Simpson's diversity index across productive rearrangements. In its TCRdb copy, this immuneACCESS table keeps in-frame sequences only and misses some clones. Where compared with another copy, unresolved V genes explain less than half of these, and the others have no known cause. The D gene and trimming were derived from the DNA, and the V and J assignments and clone size from that table. In all, the sample holds around 310,000 clones, and 85% to 90% of those were seen once. The top ten hold about a tenth of the sample.

The V and J genes are TRBV30 and TRBJ1-2; TRBD1 aligns with 8 central bases. The receptor's source is a woman aged 25 to 39 who had recovered from COVID-19. Material: PBMCs or T cells enriched from blood (not recorded which). The DNA reads TGTGCCTGGAGACAGTACCAGGGGGCATTGGGAGGCTACACCTTC. Its coded protein is CAWRQYQGALGGYTF.